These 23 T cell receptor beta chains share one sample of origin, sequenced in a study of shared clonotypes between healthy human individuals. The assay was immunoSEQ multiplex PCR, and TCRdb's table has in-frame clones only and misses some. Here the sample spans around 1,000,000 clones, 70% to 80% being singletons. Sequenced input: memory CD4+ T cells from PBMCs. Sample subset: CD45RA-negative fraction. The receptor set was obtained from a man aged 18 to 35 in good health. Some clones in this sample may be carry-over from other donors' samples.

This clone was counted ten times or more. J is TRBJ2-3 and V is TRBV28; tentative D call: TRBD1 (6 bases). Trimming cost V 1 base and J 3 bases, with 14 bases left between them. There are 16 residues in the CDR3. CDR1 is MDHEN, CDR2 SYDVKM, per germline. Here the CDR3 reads CASSLYVGTLTDTQYF. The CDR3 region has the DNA TGTGCCAGCAGTTTATATGTCGGGACACTTACAGATACGCAGTATTTT.

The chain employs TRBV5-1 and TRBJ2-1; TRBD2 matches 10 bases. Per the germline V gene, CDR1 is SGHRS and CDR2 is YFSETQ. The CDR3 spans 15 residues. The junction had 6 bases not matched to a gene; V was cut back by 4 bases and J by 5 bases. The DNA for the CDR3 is TGCGCCAGCAGCAGACTAGCGGGCGCCCACAATGAGCAGTTCTTC. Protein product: CASSRLAGAHNEQFF. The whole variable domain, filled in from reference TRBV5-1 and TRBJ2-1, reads KAGVTQTPRYLIKTRGQQVTLSCSPISGHRSVSWYQQTPGQGLQFLFEYFSETQRNKGNFPGRFSGRQFSNSRSEMNVSTLELGDSALYLCASSRLAGAHNEQFFGPGTRLTVL.

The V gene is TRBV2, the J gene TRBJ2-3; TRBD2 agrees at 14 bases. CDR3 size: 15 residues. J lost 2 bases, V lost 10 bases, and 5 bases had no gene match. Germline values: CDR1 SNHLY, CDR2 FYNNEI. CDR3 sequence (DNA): TGTGCCAACTCGGGACTAGCGGGAGCCACAGATACGCAGTATTTT. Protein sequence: CANSGLAGATDTQYF.

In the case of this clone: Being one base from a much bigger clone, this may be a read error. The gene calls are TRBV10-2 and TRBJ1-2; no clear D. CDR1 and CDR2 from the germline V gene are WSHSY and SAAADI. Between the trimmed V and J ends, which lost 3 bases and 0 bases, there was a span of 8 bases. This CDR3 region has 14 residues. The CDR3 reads CASSEMVPNYGYTF. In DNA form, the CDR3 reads TGCGCCAGCAGTGAAATGGTCCCTAACTATGGCTACACCTTC.

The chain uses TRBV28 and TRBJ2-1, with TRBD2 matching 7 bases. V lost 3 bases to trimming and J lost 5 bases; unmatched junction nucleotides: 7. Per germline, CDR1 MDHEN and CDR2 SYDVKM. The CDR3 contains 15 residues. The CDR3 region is CASSFLAGDNNEQFF. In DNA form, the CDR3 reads TGTGCCAGCAGTTTTCTGGCGGGAGATAACAATGAGCAGTTCTTC.

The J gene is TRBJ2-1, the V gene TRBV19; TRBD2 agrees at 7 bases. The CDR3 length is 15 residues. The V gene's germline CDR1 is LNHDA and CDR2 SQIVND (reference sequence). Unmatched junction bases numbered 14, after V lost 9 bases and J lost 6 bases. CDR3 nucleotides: TGTGCCAGCCAATTGGGGGAGGGCCGGCCCAATGAGCAGTTCTTC. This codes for CASQLGEGRPNEQFF.

The CDR3 spells CASSLVRGGGESSYEQYF. The CDR3 DNA sequence: TGTGCCAGCAGCTTAGTCCGGGGAGGGGGGGAAAGCTCCTACGAGCAGTACTTC. The chain links TRBV7-8 to TRBJ2-7; TRBD2 is a possible D gene (7 bases). Germline loops: CDR1 SGHVS, CDR2 FQNEAQ. The CDR3 has 18 residues. The V end was cut by 1 base, the J end by 0 bases, with 19 bases between.

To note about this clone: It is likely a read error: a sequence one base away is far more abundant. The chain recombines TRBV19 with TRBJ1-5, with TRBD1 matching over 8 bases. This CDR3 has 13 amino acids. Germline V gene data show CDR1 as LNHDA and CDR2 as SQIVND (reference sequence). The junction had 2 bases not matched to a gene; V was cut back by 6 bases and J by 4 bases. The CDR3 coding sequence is TGTGCCAGTAGGAGGACAGGGAATCAGCCCCAGCATTTT. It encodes CASRRTGNQPQHF.

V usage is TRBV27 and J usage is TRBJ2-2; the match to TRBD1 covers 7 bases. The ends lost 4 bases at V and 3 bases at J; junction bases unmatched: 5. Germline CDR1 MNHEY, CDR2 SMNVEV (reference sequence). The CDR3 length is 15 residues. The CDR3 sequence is CASSWAGGYTGELFF. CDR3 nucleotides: TGTGCCAGCAGTTGGGCAGGGGGATACACCGGGGAGCTGTTTTTT.

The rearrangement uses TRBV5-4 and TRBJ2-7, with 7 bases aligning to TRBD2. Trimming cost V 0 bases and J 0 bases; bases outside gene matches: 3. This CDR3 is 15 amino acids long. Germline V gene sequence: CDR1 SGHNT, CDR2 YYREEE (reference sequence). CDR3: CASSLALASSYEQYF. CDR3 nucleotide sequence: TGTGCCAGCAGCTTGGCACTAGCGAGCTCCTACGAGCAGTACTTC.

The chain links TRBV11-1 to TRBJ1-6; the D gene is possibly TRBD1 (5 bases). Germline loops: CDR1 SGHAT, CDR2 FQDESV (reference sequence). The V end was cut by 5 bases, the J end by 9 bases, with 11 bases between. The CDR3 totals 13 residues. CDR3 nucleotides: TGTGCCAGCAGCCGCCTCGGGGGTTCACCCCTCCACTTT. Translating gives CASSRLGGSPLHF. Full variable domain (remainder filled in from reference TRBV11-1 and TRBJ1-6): EAEVAQSPRYKITEKSQAVAFWCDPISGHATLYWYRQILGQGPELLVQFQDESVVDDSQLPKDRFSAERLKGVDSTLKIQPAELGDSAMYLCASSRLGGSPLHFGNGTRLTVT.

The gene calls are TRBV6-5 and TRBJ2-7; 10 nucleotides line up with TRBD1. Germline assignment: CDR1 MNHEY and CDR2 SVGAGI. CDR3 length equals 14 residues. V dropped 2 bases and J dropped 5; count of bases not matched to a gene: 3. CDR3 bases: TGTGCCAGCAGTTACCGGGACAGGGGACACGAGCAGTACTTC. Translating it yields CASSYRDRGHEQYF.

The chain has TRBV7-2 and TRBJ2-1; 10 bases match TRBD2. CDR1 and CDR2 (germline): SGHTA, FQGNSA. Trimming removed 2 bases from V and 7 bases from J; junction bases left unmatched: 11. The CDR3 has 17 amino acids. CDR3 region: CASSLIALAGAPNEQFF. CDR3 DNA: TGTGCCAGCAGCTTAATTGCTCTAGCGGGAGCGCCGAATGAGCAGTTCTTC.

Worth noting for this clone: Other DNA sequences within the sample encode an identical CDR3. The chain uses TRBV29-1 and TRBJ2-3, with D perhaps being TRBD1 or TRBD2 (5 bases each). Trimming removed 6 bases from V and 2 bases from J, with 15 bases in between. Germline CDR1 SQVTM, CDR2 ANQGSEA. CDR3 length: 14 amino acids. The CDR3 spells CSVLGTHDTDTQYF. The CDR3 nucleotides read TGCAGCGTCCTCGGGACCCATGACACAGATACGCAGTATTTT.

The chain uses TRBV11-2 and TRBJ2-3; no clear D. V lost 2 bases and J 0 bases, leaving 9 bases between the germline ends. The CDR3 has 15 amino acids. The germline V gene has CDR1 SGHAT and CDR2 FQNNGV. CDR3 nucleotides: TGTGCCAGCAGCTTACTAGTCCCAAGCACAGATACGCAGTATTTT. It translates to CASSLLVPSTDTQYF.

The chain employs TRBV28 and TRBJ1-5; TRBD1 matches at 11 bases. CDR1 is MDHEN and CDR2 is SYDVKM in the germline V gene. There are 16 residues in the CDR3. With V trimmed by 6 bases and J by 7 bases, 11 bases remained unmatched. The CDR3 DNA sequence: TGTGCCAGCAGATCGCCGGGACAGGGGGTTTGGCAGCCCCAGCATTTT. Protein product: CASRSPGQGVWQPQHF.

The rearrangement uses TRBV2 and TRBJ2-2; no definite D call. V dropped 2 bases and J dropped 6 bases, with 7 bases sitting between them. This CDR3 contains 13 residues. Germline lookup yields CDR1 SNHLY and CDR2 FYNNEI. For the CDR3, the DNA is TGTGCCAGCAGTGAAATTTTGTCCGGGGAGCTGTTTTTT. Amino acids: CASSEILSGELFF.

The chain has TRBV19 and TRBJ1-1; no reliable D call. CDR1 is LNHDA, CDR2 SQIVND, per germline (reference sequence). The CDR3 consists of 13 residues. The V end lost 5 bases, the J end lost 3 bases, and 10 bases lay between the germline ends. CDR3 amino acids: CASSAQRDTEAFF. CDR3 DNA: TGTGCCAGTAGTGCCCAGAGGGACACTGAAGCTTTCTTT.

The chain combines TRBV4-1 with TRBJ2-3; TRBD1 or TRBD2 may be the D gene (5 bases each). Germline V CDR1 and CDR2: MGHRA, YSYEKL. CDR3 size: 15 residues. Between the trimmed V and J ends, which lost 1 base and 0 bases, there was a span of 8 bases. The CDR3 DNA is TGCGCCAGCAGCCAAGTGGGGGTCAGCACAGATACGCAGTATTTT. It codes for CASSQVGVSTDTQYF.

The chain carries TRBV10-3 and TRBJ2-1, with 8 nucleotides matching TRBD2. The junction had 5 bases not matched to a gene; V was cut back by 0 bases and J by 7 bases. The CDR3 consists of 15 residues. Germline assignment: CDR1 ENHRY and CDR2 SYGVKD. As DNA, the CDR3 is TGTGCCATCAGTGAGTCACGGGAGGGTTGGAATGAGCAGTTCTTC. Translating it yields CAISESREGWNEQFF.

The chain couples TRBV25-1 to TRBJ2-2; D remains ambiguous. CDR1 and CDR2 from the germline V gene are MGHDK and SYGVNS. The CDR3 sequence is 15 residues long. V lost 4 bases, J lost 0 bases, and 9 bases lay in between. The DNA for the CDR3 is TGTGCCAGCAGTGTAACTGCGACGAACACCGGGGAGCTGTTTTTT. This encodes CASSVTATNTGELFF.

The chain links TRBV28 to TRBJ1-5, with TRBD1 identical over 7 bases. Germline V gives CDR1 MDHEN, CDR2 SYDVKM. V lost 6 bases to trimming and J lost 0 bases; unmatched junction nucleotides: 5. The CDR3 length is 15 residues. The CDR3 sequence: CASRKTGFSNQPQHF. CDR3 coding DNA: TGTGCCAGCAGAAAGACAGGGTTTAGCAATCAGCCCCAGCATTTT.

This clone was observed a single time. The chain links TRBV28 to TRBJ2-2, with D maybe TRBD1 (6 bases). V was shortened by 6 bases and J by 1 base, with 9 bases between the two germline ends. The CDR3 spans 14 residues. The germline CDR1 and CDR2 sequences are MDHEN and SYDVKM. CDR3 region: CASSPDRNTGELFF. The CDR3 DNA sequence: TGTGCCAGCAGCCCGGACAGGAACACCGGGGAGCTGTTTTTT.